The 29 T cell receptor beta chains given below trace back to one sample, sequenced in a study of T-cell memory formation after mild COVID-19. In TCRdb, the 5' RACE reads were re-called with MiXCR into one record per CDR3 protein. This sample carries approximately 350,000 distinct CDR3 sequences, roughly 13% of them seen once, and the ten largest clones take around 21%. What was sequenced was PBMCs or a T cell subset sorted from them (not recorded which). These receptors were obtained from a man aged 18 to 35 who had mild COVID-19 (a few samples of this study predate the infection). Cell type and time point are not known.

CDR3 residues: CASSLTGVGGELFF. CDR3 sequence (DNA): TGTGCCAGCAGCCTGACAGGGGTGGGCGGGGAGCTGTTTTTT. The chain is built from TRBV27 and TRBJ2-2, with 8 bases matching TRBD1. V shed 6 bases, J shed 7 bases, and the junction held 7 bases outside the gene matches. CDR3 length equals 14 residues. Looked up from germline, CDR1 is MNHEY and CDR2 is SMNVEV (reference sequence).

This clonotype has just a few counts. The CDR3 spells CASSWDRGSYGYTF. The CDR3 DNA sequence: TGTGCCAGCAGTTGGGACAGGGGGTCCTATGGCTACACCTTC. V is TRBV6-2 or TRBV6-3 and J is TRBJ1-2; TRBD1 agrees at 11 bases. The germline CDR1 and CDR2 sequences are MNHEY and SVGEGT. CDR3 length: 14 residues. V lost 4 bases to trimming and J lost 4 bases; unmatched junction nucleotides: 2.

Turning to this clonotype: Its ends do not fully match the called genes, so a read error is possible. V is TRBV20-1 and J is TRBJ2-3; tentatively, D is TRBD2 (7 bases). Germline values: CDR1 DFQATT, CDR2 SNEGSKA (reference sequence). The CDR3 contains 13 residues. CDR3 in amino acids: CSPRGGSTDTQYF. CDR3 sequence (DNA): TGCAGTCCTAGGGGGGGATCCACAGATACGCAGTATTTT.

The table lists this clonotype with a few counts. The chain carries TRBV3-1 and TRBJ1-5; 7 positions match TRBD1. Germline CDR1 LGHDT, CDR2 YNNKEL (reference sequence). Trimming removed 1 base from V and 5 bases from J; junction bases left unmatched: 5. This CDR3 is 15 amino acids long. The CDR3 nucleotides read TGTGCCAGCAGCCAAGTATCAGGGGGTGATCAGCCCCAGCATTTT. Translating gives CASSQVSGGDQPQHF.

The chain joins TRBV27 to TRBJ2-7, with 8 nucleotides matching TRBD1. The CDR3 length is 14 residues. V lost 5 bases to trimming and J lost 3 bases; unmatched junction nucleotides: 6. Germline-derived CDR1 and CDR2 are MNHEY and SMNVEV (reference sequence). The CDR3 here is CASSATGTGYEQYV. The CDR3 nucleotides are TGTGCCAGCAGTGCTACCGGGACAGGCTACGAGCAGTACGTC.

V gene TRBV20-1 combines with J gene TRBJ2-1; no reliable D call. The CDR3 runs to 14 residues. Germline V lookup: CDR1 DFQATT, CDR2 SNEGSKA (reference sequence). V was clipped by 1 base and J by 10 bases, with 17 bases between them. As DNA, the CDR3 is TGCAGTGCTAGAGCCCTAGTAATTGAGGTAGAGCAGTTCTTC. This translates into CSARALVIEVEQFF.

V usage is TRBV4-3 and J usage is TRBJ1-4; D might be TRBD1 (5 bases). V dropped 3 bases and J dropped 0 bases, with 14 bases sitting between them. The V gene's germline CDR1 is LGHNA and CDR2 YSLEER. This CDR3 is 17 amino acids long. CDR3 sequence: CASSQAGGLATNEKLFF. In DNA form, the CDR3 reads TGCGCCAGCAGCCAGGCCGGGGGACTGGCAACTAATGAAAAACTGTTTTTT.

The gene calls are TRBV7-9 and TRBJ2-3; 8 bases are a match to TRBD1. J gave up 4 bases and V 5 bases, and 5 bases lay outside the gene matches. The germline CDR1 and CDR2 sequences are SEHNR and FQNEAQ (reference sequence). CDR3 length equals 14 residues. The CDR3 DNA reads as TGTGCCAGCAGCGGACAGGGTTGGGCAGATACGCAGTATTTT. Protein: CASSGQGWADTQYF.

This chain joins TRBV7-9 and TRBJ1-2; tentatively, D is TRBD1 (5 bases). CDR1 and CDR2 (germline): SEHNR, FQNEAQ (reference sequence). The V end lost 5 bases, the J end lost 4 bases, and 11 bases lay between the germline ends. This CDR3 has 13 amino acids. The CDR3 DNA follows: TGTGCCAGCAGCCTCGGGGCAGCCTATGGCTACACCTTC. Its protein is CASSLGAAYGYTF.

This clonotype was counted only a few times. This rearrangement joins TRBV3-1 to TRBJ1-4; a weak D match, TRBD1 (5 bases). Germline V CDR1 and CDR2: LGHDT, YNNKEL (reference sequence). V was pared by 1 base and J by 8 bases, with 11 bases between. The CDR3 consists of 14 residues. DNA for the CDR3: TGTGCCAGCAGCCAAGTGGGCAGGGCCGAAAAACTGTTTTTT. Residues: CASSQVGRAEKLFF.

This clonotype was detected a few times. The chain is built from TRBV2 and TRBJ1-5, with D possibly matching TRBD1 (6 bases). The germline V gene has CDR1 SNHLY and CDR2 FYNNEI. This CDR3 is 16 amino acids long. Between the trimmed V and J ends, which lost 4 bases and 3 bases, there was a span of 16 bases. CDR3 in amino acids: CASSGWAGALNQPQHF. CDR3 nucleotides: TGTGCCAGCAGTGGCTGGGCAGGGGCCCTCAATCAGCCCCAGCATTTT.

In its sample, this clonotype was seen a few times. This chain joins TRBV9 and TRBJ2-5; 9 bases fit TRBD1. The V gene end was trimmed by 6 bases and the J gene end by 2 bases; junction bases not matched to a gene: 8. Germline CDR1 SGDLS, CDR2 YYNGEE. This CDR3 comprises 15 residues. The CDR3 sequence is CASNGQGIEQETQYF. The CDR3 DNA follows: TGTGCCAGCAACGGACAGGGGATCGAACAAGAGACCCAGTACTTC.

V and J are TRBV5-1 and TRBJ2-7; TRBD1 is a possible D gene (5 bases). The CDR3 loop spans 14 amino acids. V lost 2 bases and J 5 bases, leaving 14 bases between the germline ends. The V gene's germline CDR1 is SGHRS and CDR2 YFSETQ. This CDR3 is CASSLHRLSNEQYF. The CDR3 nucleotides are TGCGCCAGCAGCTTACACAGGTTAAGCAACGAGCAGTACTTC.

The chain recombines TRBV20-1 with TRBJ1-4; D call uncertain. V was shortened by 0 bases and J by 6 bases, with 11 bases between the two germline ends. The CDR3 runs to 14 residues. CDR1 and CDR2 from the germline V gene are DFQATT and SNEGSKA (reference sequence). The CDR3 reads CSARDHGIDEKLFF. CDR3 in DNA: TGCAGTGCTAGAGATCACGGGATTGATGAAAAACTGTTTTTT.

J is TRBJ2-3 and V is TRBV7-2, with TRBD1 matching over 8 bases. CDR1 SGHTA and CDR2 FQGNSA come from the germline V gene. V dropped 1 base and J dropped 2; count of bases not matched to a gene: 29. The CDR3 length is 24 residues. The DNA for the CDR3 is TGTGCCAGCAGCTTAGAAGCGGCGGGACAGGCCGTCGTTGGTGCTCAGGGGTTCACAGATACGCAGTATTTT. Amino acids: CASSLEAAGQAVVGAQGFTDTQYF. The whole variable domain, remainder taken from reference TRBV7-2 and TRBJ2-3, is GAGVSQSPSNKVTEKGKDVELRCDPISGHTALYWYRQSLGQGLEFLIYFQGNSAPDKSGLPSDRFSAERTGGSVSTLTIQRTQQEDSAVYLCASSLEAAGQAVVGAQGFTDTQYFGPGTRLTVL.

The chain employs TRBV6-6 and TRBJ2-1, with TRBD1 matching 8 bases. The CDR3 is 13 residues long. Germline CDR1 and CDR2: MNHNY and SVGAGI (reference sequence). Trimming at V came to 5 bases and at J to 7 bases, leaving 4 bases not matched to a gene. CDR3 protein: CASSQQGVNEQFF. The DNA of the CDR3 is TGTGCCAGCAGTCAACAGGGGGTGAATGAGCAGTTCTTC.

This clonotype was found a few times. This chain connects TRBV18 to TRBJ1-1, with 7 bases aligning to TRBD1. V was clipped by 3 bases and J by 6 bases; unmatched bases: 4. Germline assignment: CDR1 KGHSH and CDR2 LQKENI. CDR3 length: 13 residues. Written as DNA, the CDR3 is TGTGCCAGCTCACCCCCACAGGGGTCTGAAGCTTTCTTT. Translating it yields CASSPPQGSEAFF.

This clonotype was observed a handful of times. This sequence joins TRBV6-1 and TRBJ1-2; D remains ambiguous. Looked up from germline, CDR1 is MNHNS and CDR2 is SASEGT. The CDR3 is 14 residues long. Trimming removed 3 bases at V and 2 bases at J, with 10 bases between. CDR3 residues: CASSDPPANYGYTF. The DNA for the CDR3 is TGTGCCAGCAGTGACCCCCCGGCAAACTATGGCTACACCTTC.

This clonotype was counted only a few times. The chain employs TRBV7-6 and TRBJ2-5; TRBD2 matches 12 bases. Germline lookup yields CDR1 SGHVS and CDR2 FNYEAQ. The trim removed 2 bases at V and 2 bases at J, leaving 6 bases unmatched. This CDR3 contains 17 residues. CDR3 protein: CASSLPLAGGIQETQYF. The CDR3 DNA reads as TGTGCCAGCAGCTTACCCCTAGCGGGGGGGATTCAAGAGACCCAGTACTTC.

CDR3 protein: CASSYDANNEQFF. The CDR3 DNA reads as TGTGCCAGCAGTTATGACGCCAACAATGAGCAGTTCTTC. This chain connects TRBV6-2 or TRBV6-3 to TRBJ2-1, with unresolved D. The CDR3 has 13 residues. Germline assignment: CDR1 MNHEY and CDR2 SVGEGT. The V and J ends lost 3 bases and 5 bases respectively, with 8 bases between them.

The CDR3 nucleotides are TGTGCCAGCCGACCCCAGAGCTCTGGGGCCAACGTCCTGACTTTC. Translating it yields CASRPQSSGANVLTF. The J gene is TRBJ2-6, the V gene TRBV7-9; D unresolved. The CDR3 has 15 residues. The V end lost 8 bases, the J end lost 0 bases, and 11 bases lay between the germline ends. Germline CDR1 is SEHNR and CDR2 is FQNEAQ (reference sequence).

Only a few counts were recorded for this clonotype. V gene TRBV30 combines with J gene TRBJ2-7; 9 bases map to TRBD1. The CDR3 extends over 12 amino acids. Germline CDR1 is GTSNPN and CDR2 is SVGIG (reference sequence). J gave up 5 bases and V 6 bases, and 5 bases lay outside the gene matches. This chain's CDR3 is CACDRGYDEQYF. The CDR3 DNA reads TGTGCCTGTGACAGGGGGTACGACGAGCAGTACTTC.

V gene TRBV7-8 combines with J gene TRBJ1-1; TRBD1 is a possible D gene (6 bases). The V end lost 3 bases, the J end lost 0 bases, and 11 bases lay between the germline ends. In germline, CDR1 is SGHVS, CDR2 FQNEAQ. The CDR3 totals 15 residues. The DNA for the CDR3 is TGTGCCAGCAGCTTTCGATCAGGGGTGAACACTGAAGCTTTCTTT. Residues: CASSFRSGVNTEAFF.

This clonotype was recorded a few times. The CDR3 nucleotides read TGTGCCAGCAGCTTAGAAGTCGGCCTTCCAGGCGAGCAGTACGTC. Translation gives CASSLEVGLPGEQYV. The chain is built from TRBV7-9 and TRBJ2-7; D gene ambiguous. Trimming cost V 1 base and J 6 bases, with 16 bases left between them. Germline V lookup: CDR1 SEHNR, CDR2 FQNEAQ (reference sequence). The length of the CDR3 is 15 residues.

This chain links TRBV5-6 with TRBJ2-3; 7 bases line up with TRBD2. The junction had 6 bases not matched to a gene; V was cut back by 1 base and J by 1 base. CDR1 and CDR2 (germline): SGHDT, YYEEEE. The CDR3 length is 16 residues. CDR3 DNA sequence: TGTGCCAGCAGCTTGACCAGCGGGGTTCGCACAGATACGCAGTATTTT. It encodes CASSLTSGVRTDTQYF.

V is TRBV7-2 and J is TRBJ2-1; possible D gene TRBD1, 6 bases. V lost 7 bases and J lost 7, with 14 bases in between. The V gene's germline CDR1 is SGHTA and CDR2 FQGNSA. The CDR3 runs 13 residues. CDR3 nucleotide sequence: TGTGCCAGCACCCTCATACAGGGAAATGAGCAGTTCTTC. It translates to CASTLIQGNEQFF.

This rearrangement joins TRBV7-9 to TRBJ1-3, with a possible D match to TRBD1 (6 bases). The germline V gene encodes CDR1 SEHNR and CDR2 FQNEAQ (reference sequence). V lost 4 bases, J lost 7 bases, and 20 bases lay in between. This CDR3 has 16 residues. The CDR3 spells CASSSRVGQPPNTIYF. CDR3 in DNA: TGTGCCAGCAGCTCGAGGGTAGGACAGCCACCCAACACCATATATTTT.

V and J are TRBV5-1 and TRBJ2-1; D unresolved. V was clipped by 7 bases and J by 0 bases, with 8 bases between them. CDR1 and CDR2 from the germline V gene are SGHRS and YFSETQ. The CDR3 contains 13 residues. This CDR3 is CASFDHSYNEQFF. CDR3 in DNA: TGCGCCAGCTTCGATCACTCCTACAATGAGCAGTTCTTC. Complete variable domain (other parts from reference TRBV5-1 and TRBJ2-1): KAGVTQTPRYLIKTRGQQVTLSCSPISGHRSVSWYQQTPGQGLQFLFEYFSETQRNKGNFPGRFSGRQFSNSRSEMNVSTLELGDSALYLCASFDHSYNEQFFGPGTRLTVL.

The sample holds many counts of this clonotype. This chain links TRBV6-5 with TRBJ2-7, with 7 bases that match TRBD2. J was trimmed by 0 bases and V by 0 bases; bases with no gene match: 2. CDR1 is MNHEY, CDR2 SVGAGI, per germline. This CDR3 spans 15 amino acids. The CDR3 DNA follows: TGTGCCAGCAGTTACTCGCCTAGCGGCTCCTACGAGCAGTACTTC. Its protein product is CASSYSPSGSYEQYF.